The clone carrying this T cell receptor (beta chain) was seen repeatedly, ten times or more. Its antigen is still unknown. Breast cancer patients provided tissue from their axillary draining lymph nodes. MiXCR was run by TCRdb on the multiplex PCR reads, yielding one entry per CDR3 protein. The sample includes about 150,000 distinct CDR3 sequences, about a fifth seen only once; the top ten take around 2.6%. The data were taken from a study of breast tumors, draining lymph nodes, adjacent tissues. Study-wide results and caveats: Data fit most tumor T cells coming from lymph node, expanding in tumor. Data only fit, rather than demonstrated, lymph node origin of most tumor T cells.

From germline, CDR1 is SGHTA and CDR2 FQGTGA. The length of the CDR3 is 16 residues. The ends were cut back, 3 bases at V and 0 bases at J, with 12 bases in the middle. The chain links TRBV7-3 to TRBJ1-5, with D perhaps matching TRBD1 (5 bases). The sample taken for sequencing was axillary lymph node tissue. This sequence was found in a female donor with breast cancer. Some clones in this sample may be carry-over from other donors' samples. DNA for the CDR3: TGTGCCAGCAGCTTGTCCGGCAGGGATAGCAATCAGCCCCAGCATTTT. Translating it yields CASSLSGRDSNQPQHF.